This TCR beta chain was recovered during a study of identical twins (dated by TCRdb to about 2016). Concerning the study at large: The study deep-sequenced TCR alpha and beta repertoires from monozygotic twins, unrelated adults of various ages and cord blood to test whether fetal clonotypes persist. To rule out contamination, replicate twin experiments were performed at different times with different library preparation protocols.

To note about this clonotype: Its specific antigen is unknown. Base qualities are not at hand, and no much larger clone is one base apart.

Every donor in the study was a healthy Caucasian. Three pairs of female monozygotic twins, all aged roughly 18 to 29 years, were included in the twin cohort. Positive isolation kits from Invitrogen were used to isolate the CD4+ and CD8+ T cell populations. The library was obtained by 5' RACE. The reads were generated on an Illumina HiSeq 2000. Template switching added a universal primer binding site, and the final cDNA carried a unique molecular identifier that allowed TCR cDNA molecules to be counted accurately. Specific primers in the conserved constant-segment region were used to synthesize first-strand cDNA for the TCR alpha and beta chains. To control for contamination, every cDNA library carried two barcodes: a SMART-Mk sample barcode plus Illumina barcodes. TruSeq adapter sequences, together with Illumina sample barcodes, were added in two successive PCR steps. The TCR alpha and beta cDNA libraries were sequenced on the Illumina HiSeq platform using custom primers. For the original study's pipeline: Raw reads were processed with MiGEC to extract unique molecular identifiers, and MiXCR was used to determine CDR3 positions. Recombination models were inferred per individual with the repgenHMM and IGoR tools using an EM algorithm. Shared clonotypes were analyzed with the tcR package in R, and sharing was normalized by the product of cloneset sizes. To study raw recombination without the effects of thymic and clonal selection, out-of-frame nonproductive sequences were analyzed. TCRdb passed the public sequencing reads through fastp at Q25 and MiXCR, retaining productive beta sequences. Rows with one shared CDR3 protein collapse into an entry with the most common genes and DNA. These V and J calls originate from TCRdb's pipeline instead of the authors' own analysis. A total of just over 500,000 distinct CDR3 sequences appear in this sample, roughly a fifth of them only once. Clones ranked in the top ten supply around 0.9% of the sample.

General conclusions and limits of the study: Conclusions relied on cross-sectional statistical analysis, since the same donors could not be followed over many years. In monozygotic twins, out-of-frame TCR alpha sharing was systematically underestimated by recombination models, although the models agreed with sharing between unrelated individuals. Out-of-frame TCR alpha sequences shared between twins showed an excess of low generation-probability sequences compared with coincidental sharing between unrelated individuals. The excess sharing between twins in beta out-of-frame sequences was weaker because fewer shared sequences reduced the signal-to-noise ratio. Invariant T cells such as MAIT and iNKT could partly confound zero-insertion analyses, although diverse VJ usage argued against such confounding for most clonotypes. Fewer insertions were carried by abundant cord blood beta clonotypes, a similar but weaker trend appeared in young adult naive repertoires, and no such trend appeared in memory repertoires.

As encoded in the germline V gene, CDR1 is SGHTA while CDR2 is FQGNSA. The CDR3 measures 13 amino acids from cysteine to phenylalanine. CDR3 DNA only is kept here, 39 bases in frame from base 1. The germline ends are 6 bases apart after V is trimmed by 2 bases and J by 1 base. A further study also used this sample, focusing on T cells expressing NK-cell markers. The second paper further reports: Eight or nine donors provided sorted CD3+CD56+NKG2C+, CD3+CD56+NKG2C- and CD3+CD56-NKG2C+ T-cell subsets, whose TCR beta-chain repertoires were profiled. Among the eight sequenced donors, seven were HCMV-seropositive and one was HCMV-seronegative. In several experiments an anti-gammadeltaTCR antibody was added to restrict sorting to alphabetaTCR-expressing T cells. In six donors, the dominant CD3+CD56+NKG2C+ clonotypes ranked among the top 10 CD8+ clonotypes, making up about 1.0-7.5% of CD8+ T cells. Those dominant clonotypes were again the most abundant among CD3+CD56-NKG2C+ cells in a handful of donors, at roughly 25-65%. It remained unclear whether the expanded NKG2C-expressing T cell clones were specific for HCMV antigens. The study sequenced eight donors, all healthy volunteers chosen at random: three men and five women. HCMV serostatus was determined by detecting HCMV-specific IgG in serum with a commercial ELISA kit. Reads were demultiplexed and grouped by UMI with MIGEC, and clonotypes were assembled and quantified with MiTCR. To exclude erroneous sequences, any TCR cDNA sequence not supported by at least two reads was discarded. The tcR package was used for downstream repertoire analysis, and clonotypes were matched across fractions by CDR3 nucleotide sequence plus V segment. Antigen specificity was annotated against VDJdb with VDJmatch, allowing one amino acid substitution in CDR3.

The sequence is built from TRBV7-2 and TRBJ2-7; too little of a D gene remains to name it. The receptor was derived from a woman under 30 in good health. The sample was CD4+ T cells sorted from blood. CDR3 reads: CASSLIGSYEQYF. The base sequence is TGTGCCAGCAGCTTAATAGGATCCTACGAGCAGTACTTC.